These 27 T cell receptor beta chains were sequenced from one sample in a study of T-cell reconstitution after alpha-beta-depleted transplantation in children. The TCRbeta library was prepared with unique molecular identifiers. TCRdb processed the PCR reads anew with MiXCR; each CDR3 protein has one entry. The sample carries 500,000 to 750,000 distinct CDR3 sequences, 20% to 30% recorded once. The sequenced sample was PBMCs, obtained before TCRalphabeta/CD19-depleted stem cell transplant. The receptors were sampled from a boy less than two years old with Wiskott-Aldrich syndrome, due to receive a stem cell transplant.

The chain employs TRBV27 and TRBJ2-1; no reliable D call. The CDR3 is 14 residues long. Deletions cut 2 bases from V and 8 bases from J, with 13 bases between. Germline V CDR1 and CDR2: MNHEY, SMNVEV (reference sequence). The CDR3 sequence: CASSLRVVEDEQFF. CDR3 coding DNA: TGTGCCAGCAGTTTAAGGGTGGTGGAAGATGAGCAGTTCTTC.

The chain uses TRBV12-3 or TRBV12-4 and TRBJ2-1; 7 bases are a match to TRBD2. This CDR3 is 17 amino acids long. The ends lost 6 bases at V and 3 bases at J; junction bases unmatched: 14. The CDR3 DNA follows: TGTGCCAGCAGGGACTTTCTGAGTAGCGGGTACTACAATGAGCAGTTCTTC. This sequence encodes CASRDFLSSGYYNEQFF.

This clonotype was seen a few times. The genes are TRBV7-2 and TRBJ2-1, with D perhaps matching TRBD2 (5 bases). The germline gives CDR1 SGHTA, CDR2 FQGNSA. The CDR3 runs 17 residues. The V end was cut by 2 bases, the J end by 7 bases, with 21 bases between. The CDR3 protein is CASSLLVLAGTPNEQFF. CDR3 sequence (DNA): TGTGCCAGCAGCTTATTAGTTTTGGCGGGTACCCCTAATGAGCAGTTCTTC. The full variable domain, rest sourced from reference TRBV7-2 and TRBJ2-1, is GAGVSQSPSNKVTEKGKDVELRCDPISGHTALYWYRQSLGQGLEFLIYFQGNSAPDKSGLPSDRFSAERTGGSVSTLTIQRTQQEDSAVYLCASSLLVLAGTPNEQFFGPGTRLTVL.

The chain recombines TRBV5-1 with TRBJ2-1; 8 bases map to TRBD2. This CDR3 is built from 20 residues. CDR1 and CDR2 from the germline V gene are SGHRS and YFSETQ. V lost 0 bases to trimming and J lost 2 bases; unmatched junction nucleotides: 16. The CDR3 bases are TGCGCCAGCAGCTTGGGAGGTTTGGCGGGAGGTAAGGCCACCTACAATGAGCAGTTCTTC. This codes for CASSLGGLAGGKATYNEQFF.

There are a few counts of this clonotype. This rearrangement joins TRBV2 to TRBJ2-7; 8 positions agree with TRBD2. Germline V gene sequence: CDR1 SNHLY, CDR2 FYNNEI. There are 16 residues in the CDR3. The V segment lost 3 bases and the J segment 5 bases; nucleotides outside the gene matches: 12. CDR3 residues: CASSDSRAGLEDEQYF. The DNA for the CDR3 is TGTGCCAGCAGTGACTCGAGAGCGGGACTAGAGGACGAGCAGTACTTC.

The rearrangement uses TRBV20-1 and TRBJ2-3; D not certain. V lost 0 bases and J lost 2, with 6 bases in between. This CDR3 contains 13 residues. Germline CDR1 DFQATT, CDR2 SNEGSKA (reference sequence). The CDR3 nucleotides read TGCAGTGCTAGAGAGGGCTCCACAGATACGCAGTATTTT. The encoded protein is CSAREGSTDTQYF.

This clonotype was picked up a small number of times. One junction end does not reproduce the germline sequence, and a read error may be involved. V gene TRBV13 combines with J gene TRBJ1-3; 7 positions match TRBD1. Per germline, CDR1 PRHDT and CDR2 FYEKMQ (reference sequence). This CDR3 has 14 amino acids. The CDR3 region is CDSSFGQVGNTIYF. The DNA for the CDR3 is TGTGACAGCAGCTTCGGACAGGTTGGAAACACCATATATTTT.

The table lists this clonotype with a few counts. V and J are TRBV28 and TRBJ1-1, with D maybe TRBD1 (5 bases). Germline CDR1 MDHEN, CDR2 SYDVKM. This CDR3 is built from 10 residues. V dropped 9 bases and J dropped 9 bases, with 11 bases sitting between them. In DNA, the CDR3 is TGTGCCAGGGGGGGATTTAAAGCTTTCTTT. Translation: CARGGFKAFF.

The chain couples TRBV20-1 to TRBJ2-5; no firm D call. Germline V CDR1 and CDR2: DFQATT, SNEGSKA (reference sequence). Trimming stripped 3 bases from V and 1 base from J, with 6 bases between. The CDR3 has 12 residues. The CDR3, as DNA: TGCAGTGCTAGCCCTGTCCAAGAGACCCAGTACTTC. Encoded protein: CSASPVQETQYF.

V usage is TRBV20-1 and J usage is TRBJ2-3, with TRBD2 identical over 13 bases. Germline V gene lookup returns CDR1 DFQATT and CDR2 SNEGSKA (reference sequence). The CDR3 is 16 residues long. V gave up 2 bases and J gave up 2 bases; unmatched junction bases: 4. The CDR3 sequence: CSARSGTSGTTDTQYF. CDR3 nucleotide sequence: TGCAGTGCTAGATCCGGGACTAGCGGGACCACAGATACGCAGTATTTT.

This clonotype showed up just a few times. V usage is TRBV5-1 and J usage is TRBJ2-3, with TRBD2 as a possible D gene (6 bases). The CDR3 sequence is 15 residues long. In germline, CDR1 is SGHRS, CDR2 YFSETQ. Trimming took off 4 bases at V and 3 bases at J, with 15 bases between the two ends. The CDR3 nucleotides read TGCGCCAGCAGCGTCAAACAAGGGAGGACAGATACGCAGTATTTT. This encodes CASSVKQGRTDTQYF.

This clonotype was counted between two and nine times. The chain couples TRBV3-1 to TRBJ2-4, with TRBD1 matching 9 bases. This CDR3 region has 14 residues. CDR1 is LGHDT and CDR2 is YNNKEL in the germline V gene (reference sequence). J was trimmed by 7 bases and V by 4 bases; bases with no gene match: 5. As DNA, the CDR3 is TGTGCCAGCAGCCTTAGGACAGGGGCGAACATTCAGTACTTC. Translation: CASSLRTGANIQYF. Filled out from reference TRBV3-1 and TRBJ2-4, the complete variable domain reads DTAVSQTPKYLVTQMGNDKSIKCEQNLGHDTMYWYKQDSKKFLKIMFSYNNKELIINETVPNRFSPKSPDKAHLNLHINSLELGDSAVYFCASSLRTGANIQYFGAGTRLSVL.

This chain uses TRBV29-1 with TRBJ2-7; maybe TRBD1 (5 bases). Looked up from germline, CDR1 is SQVTM and CDR2 is ANQGSEA. Between the trimmed V and J ends, which lost 4 bases and 2 bases, there was a span of 9 bases. The CDR3 spans 12 residues. The CDR3, as DNA: TGCAGCGTTGTGGCCAGGGCCTACGAGCAGTACTTC. This sequence encodes CSVVARAYEQYF.

This clonotype was counted only a few times. The V and J genes are TRBV6-4 and TRBJ2-2; 7 bases agree with TRBD2. The V gene's germline CDR1 is MRHNA and CDR2 SNTAGT. CDR3 length equals 15 residues. J was trimmed by 5 bases and V by 2 bases; bases with no gene match: 5. The CDR3 coding sequence is TGTGCCAGCAGTGACACCCCGGGGGGTACCGGGGAGCTGTTTTTT. It codes for CASSDTPGGTGELFF.

CDR3 sequence (DNA): TGTGCCAGCAGCTTACGCCCGGGACAGGGAGGATCAGAGACCCAGTACTTC. It is translated as CASSLRPGQGGSETQYF. The chain recombines TRBV7-2 with TRBJ2-5, with 9 nucleotides matching TRBD1. Germline CDR1 reads SGHTA; CDR2 reads FQGNSA. The V and J ends lost 2 bases and 4 bases, in that order; junction bases with no gene match: 11. The CDR3 runs 17 residues.

As DNA, the CDR3 is TGTGCCAGCAGTTTAACGGGGACCCCCAAAAACATTCAGTACTTC. Translating it yields CASSLTGTPKNIQYF. The chain has TRBV27 and TRBJ2-4; D may correspond to TRBD1 or TRBD2 (5 bases each). The CDR3 totals 15 residues. Trimming pared 2 bases from V and 2 bases from J, leaving 10 bases between. The V gene's germline CDR1 is MNHEY and CDR2 SMNVEV (reference sequence).

This clonotype was seen a handful of times. V usage is TRBV9 and J usage is TRBJ1-2, with 8 bases identical to TRBD1. Germline lookup yields CDR1 SGDLS and CDR2 YYNGEE. The J segment lost 7 bases and the V segment lost 2 bases, leaving 10 bases of the junction unmatched. The CDR3 covers 15 residues. The CDR3 region has the DNA TGTGCCAGCAGCGTCGACAGGGGACGATTAAGTGGCTACACCTTC. This encodes CASSVDRGRLSGYTF. Looking up the rest from reference TRBV9 and TRBJ1-2 gives the full variable domain: DSGVTQTPKHLITATGQRVTLRCSPRSGDLSVYWYQQSLDQGLQFLIQYYNGEERAKGNILERFSAQQFPDLHSELNLSSLELGDSALYFCASSVDRGRLSGYTFGSGTRLTVV.

This clonotype was observed once. This chain links TRBV21-1 with TRBJ2-7; the table assigns TRBD2, which was not confirmed against the DNA. TRBV21-1 is given as a pseudogene. The CDR3 runs to 18 residues. This CDR3 is CASSTSPETSSKRYEQYF. CDR3 sequence (DNA): TGTGCCAGCAGCACCAGCCCTGAAACTAGTTCCAAAAGGTACGAGCAGTACTTC.

This clonotype has a handful of counts. The chain carries TRBV9 and TRBJ2-7, with D hard to call. The CDR3 runs to 14 residues. V was clipped by 4 bases and J by 2 bases, with 13 bases between them. The germline V gene has CDR1 SGDLS and CDR2 YYNGEE. The CDR3 DNA sequence: TGTGCCAGCAGCCCAAACGGCAGGACCTACGAGCAGTACTTC. Translation: CASSPNGRTYEQYF.

This clonotype was counted only a few times. V gene TRBV20-1 combines with J gene TRBJ1-5; 10 positions match TRBD1. The junction had 6 bases not matched to a gene; V was cut back by 1 base and J by 6 bases. CDR3 size: 15 residues. Germline CDR1 is DFQATT and CDR2 is SNEGSKA (reference sequence). The chain's CDR3 is CSARGGTGVFQPQHF. In nucleotides, the CDR3 is TGCAGTGCTAGAGGAGGGACAGGGGTTTTTCAGCCCCAGCATTTT.

The chain recombines TRBV3-1 with TRBJ2-1; 9 positions match TRBD2. CDR1 and CDR2 from the germline V gene are LGHDT and YNNKEL (reference sequence). CDR3 size: 16 residues. V dropped 1 base and J dropped 8; count of bases not matched to a gene: 9. The CDR3 is CASSQVVRLAVDEQFF. The CDR3 DNA sequence: TGTGCCAGCAGCCAAGTTGTGAGACTAGCGGTCGATGAGCAGTTCTTC.

J is TRBJ2-5 and V is TRBV12-3 or TRBV12-4; D is undetermined. V dropped 6 bases and J dropped 4 bases, with 6 bases sitting between them. This CDR3 contains 11 residues. The CDR3 nucleotides are TGTGCCAGCAGGGCAGTAGAGACCCAGTACTTC. Translated, it gives CASRAVETQYF.

This clonotype was detected only a few times. Here the CDR3 DNA reads TGCAGTGCTAGACATGCAGGGAAGAGGAATGAGCAGTTCTTC. The encoded protein is CSARHAGKRNEQFF. J is TRBJ2-1 and V is TRBV20-1; weak D call: TRBD1 (5 bases). The CDR3 contains 14 residues. CDR1 DFQATT and CDR2 SNEGSKA come from the germline V gene (reference sequence). Between the trimmed V and J ends, which lost 2 bases and 7 bases, there was a span of 15 bases.

This chain uses TRBV29-1 with TRBJ2-3; maybe TRBD2 (5 bases). Germline V lookup: CDR1 SQVTM, CDR2 ANQGSEA. This CDR3 has 13 residues. The V and J ends lost 3 bases and 2 bases respectively, with 9 bases between them. Written as DNA, the CDR3 is TGCAGCGTTGACCAGCGGTACACAGATACGCAGTATTTT. Translated: CSVDQRYTDTQYF.

The V gene is TRBV27, the J gene TRBJ2-2; D is unresolved. V shed 3 bases and J shed 1 base, with 9 bases lying between them. CDR1 and CDR2 (germline): MNHEY, SMNVEV (reference sequence). The CDR3 totals 15 residues. CDR3 residues: CASSLALRNTGELFF. For the CDR3, the DNA is TGTGCCAGCAGTTTGGCTCTCAGGAACACCGGGGAGCTGTTTTTT.

This clonotype showed up just a few times. The rearrangement joins TRBV7-2 to TRBJ1-6; maybe TRBD1 (6 bases). V lost 1 base and J lost 7, with 17 bases in between. The germline V gene encodes CDR1 SGHTA and CDR2 FQGNSA. The CDR3 totals 17 residues. In nucleotides, the CDR3 is TGTGCCAGCAGCTTAGAGCCGTTAGGGGGGAGCAATTCACCCCTCCACTTT. Amino acids: CASSLEPLGGSNSPLHF.

The chain has TRBV20-1 and TRBJ2-5; the D is unclear. Deletions cut 7 bases from V and 3 bases from J, with 15 bases between. Germline CDR1 is DFQATT and CDR2 is SNEGSKA (reference sequence). The CDR3 loop spans 13 amino acids. The CDR3 region is CSGVSRPKETQYF. For the CDR3, the DNA is TGCAGTGGGGTCTCCCGCCCCAAAGAGACCCAGTACTTC.